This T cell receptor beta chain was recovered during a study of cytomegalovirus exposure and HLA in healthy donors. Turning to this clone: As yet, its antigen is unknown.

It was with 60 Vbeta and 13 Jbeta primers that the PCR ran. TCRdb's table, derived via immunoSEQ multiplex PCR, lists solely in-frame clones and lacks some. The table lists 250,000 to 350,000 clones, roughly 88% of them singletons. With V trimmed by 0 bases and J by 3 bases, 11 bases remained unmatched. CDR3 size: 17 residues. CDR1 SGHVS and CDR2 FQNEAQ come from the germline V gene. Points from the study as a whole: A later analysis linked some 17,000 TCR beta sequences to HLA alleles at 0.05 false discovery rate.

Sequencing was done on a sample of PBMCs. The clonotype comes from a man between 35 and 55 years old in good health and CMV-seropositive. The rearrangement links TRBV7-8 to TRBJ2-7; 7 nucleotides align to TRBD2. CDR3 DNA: TGTGCCAGCAGCTTAGCCGTGTTGGGGGGGGGAAACTACGAGCAGTACTTC. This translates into CASSLAVLGGGNYEQYF. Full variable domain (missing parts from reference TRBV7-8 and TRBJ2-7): GAGVSQSPRYKVAKRGQDVALRCDPISGHVSLFWYQQALGQGPEFLTYFQNEAQLDKSGLPSDRFFAERPEGSVSTLKIQRTQQEDSAVYLCASSLAVLGGGNYEQYFGPGTRLTVT.